The source of this T cell receptor (beta chain) is a study of blood T cell repertoires in COVID-19. This table comes from immunoSEQ multiplex PCR, and its TCRdb copy is limited to in-frame clones, with some not included. The profile shows 130,000 to 150,000 clones, 60% to 85% of them singletons. The CDR3 totals 15 residues. Per germline, CDR1 SGDLS and CDR2 YYNGEE. V gave up 4 bases and J gave up 7 bases; unmatched junction bases: 11. The sequence was collected from a man between 45 and 60 years old with active or convalescent COVID-19. Sequenced: peripheral blood. The rearrangement links TRBV9 to TRBJ2-7; 10 nucleotides match TRBD1. The CDR3 DNA is TGTGCCAGCAGCCCGCAACTCGGGACAGGGGCTGAGCAGTACTTC. This encodes CASSPQLGTGAEQYF.